This T cell receptor beta chain was found in a study of spatial heterogeneity in lung cancer. Per the germline V gene, CDR1 is MNHNS and CDR2 is SASEGT. Losses at the gene ends were 2 bases for V and 7 bases for J; bases not matched to a gene: 12. This CDR3 contains 17 residues. Described time point: sample taken at primary tumor resection. Whole RNA from tumor, nontumor lung or frozen PBMC was sequenced unsorted. A unique molecular identifier was attached to every TCR cDNA molecule. In TCRdb, the 5' RACE reads were re-called with MiXCR into one record per CDR3 protein. The repertoire holds about 4,000 distinct CDR3 sequences, just under 40% seen once, with approximately 33% in the top ten. General study findings and limits: Ubiquitous and regional expanded TCR counts mirrored ubiquitous and regional nonsynonymous mutation counts, respectively. The authors estimated that about 7% of tumor T cells were covered for alpha chains and 13% for beta chains. One measure, the expanded intratumoral alpha and beta TCR count, tracked tumor mutation counts.

This clonotype has only a few counts. Its target is unknown. The genes are TRBV6-1 and TRBJ2-3; 10 nucleotides line up with TRBD1. Sample: lung tumor tissue, taken at surgery. This sequence originates from a male donor with early-stage non-small cell lung cancer. The CDR3 loop is CASSETPLGQGMNTQYF. The CDR3 nucleotides are TGTGCCAGCAGTGAAACCCCCTTGGGACAGGGGATGAATACGCAGTATTTT.